Presented here are 9 T cell receptor beta chains from one specimen sequenced in a study of blood T cell repertoires in COVID-19. Assay: immunoSEQ multiplex PCR; the TCRdb copy retains only in-frame clones and omits some. This table has roughly 100,000 clones, approximately 80% appearing once. Sequencing was done on a sample of peripheral blood. The receptors were gathered from a human donor in a cohort sampled during active or convalescent COVID-19.

The CDR3 DNA sequence: TGTGCCAGCAGCTTGTTTGCAGGCAACCAAGAGACCCAGTACTTC. Translation: CASSLFAGNQETQYF. V usage is TRBV5-5 and J usage is TRBJ2-5; no clear D. Germline V gives CDR1 SGHKS, CDR2 YYEKEE (reference sequence). The V gene lost 1 base and the J gene lost 0 bases, with 10 bases spanning the gap. The CDR3 has 15 amino acids.

This rearrangement joins TRBV30 to TRBJ1-4; D uncertain. Germline V lookup: CDR1 GTSNPN, CDR2 SVGIG (reference sequence). This CDR3 region has 13 residues. With 0 bases removed from V and 8 bases from J, the gap between germline ends came to 10 bases. The CDR3 DNA reads TGTGCCTGGAGTGTAATCCGAGGCGAAAAACTGTTTTTT. It translates to CAWSVIRGEKLFF.

V and J are TRBV19 and TRBJ1-5, with 9 bases lining up with TRBD1. CDR1 is LNHDA, CDR2 SQIVND, per germline (reference sequence). Losses at the gene ends were 3 bases for V and 1 base for J; bases not matched to a gene: 1. CDR3 length equals 15 residues. In nucleotides, the CDR3 is TGTGCCAGTAGTATGGGACAGGGCAGCAATCAGCCCCAGCATTTT. Translating it yields CASSMGQGSNQPQHF.

The chain links TRBV24-1 to TRBJ2-3, with 14 bases fitting TRBD2. This CDR3 region has 18 residues. Trimming cost V 4 bases and J 6 bases; bases outside gene matches: 11. Germline loops: CDR1 KGHDR, CDR2 SFDVKD. The CDR3 is CATSEYESGTSGGDTQYF. The CDR3 DNA sequence: TGTGCCACCAGTGAATACGAGTCCGGGACTAGCGGGGGTGATACGCAGTATTTT.

V and J are TRBV28 and TRBJ2-3, with 9 bases fitting TRBD1. The CDR3 spans 15 residues. Germline V gene sequence: CDR1 MDHEN, CDR2 SYDVKM. V lost 5 bases and J lost 4; bases outside the gene matches: 7. CDR3 protein: CASSPRDRESDTQYF. CDR3 bases: TGTGCCAGCAGTCCCCGGGACAGGGAATCAGATACGCAGTATTTT. Variable domain in full (rest from reference TRBV28 and TRBJ2-3): DVKVTQSSRYLVKRTGEKVFLECVQDMDHENMFWYRQDPGLGLRLIYFSYDVKMKEKGDIPEGYSVSREKKERFSLILESASTNQTSMYLCASSPRDRESDTQYFGPGTRLTVL.

The chain joins TRBV27 to TRBJ2-7; D remains ambiguous. CDR3 length: 12 residues. Germline-derived CDR1 and CDR2 are MNHEY and SMNVEV (reference sequence). Deletions cut 8 bases from V and 0 bases from J, with 8 bases between. In DNA form, the CDR3 reads TGTGCCAGCCGCAAGAGCTCCTACGAGCAGTACTTC. Amino acid sequence: CASRKSSYEQYF.

This chain joins TRBV7-2 and TRBJ1-5; D is possibly TRBD1 (5 bases). Germline assignment: CDR1 SGHTA and CDR2 FQGNSA. The CDR3 runs to 16 residues. V gave up 5 bases and J gave up 1 base, with 15 bases separating them. CDR3 bases: TGTGCCAGCAGCGAACATTGGGGGGTAAGCAATCAGCCCCAGCATTTT. Its translation: CASSEHWGVSNQPQHF.

This clone was counted once. This chain joins TRBV10-1 and TRBJ2-1, with D possibly TRBD2 on 5 matching bases. This CDR3 spans 14 amino acids. Trimming pared 0 bases from V and 4 bases from J, leaving 7 bases between. CDR1 WNHNN and CDR2 SYGVQD come from the germline V gene (reference sequence). CDR3 residues: CASSESGGYNEQFF. The CDR3 DNA reads TGCGCCAGCAGTGAGTCCGGAGGTTACAATGAGCAGTTCTTC.

The sample holds a few counts of this clone. The chain employs TRBV7-2 and TRBJ1-6; no firm D call. The CDR3 extends over 13 amino acids. The germline CDR1 and CDR2 sequences are SGHTA and FQGNSA. V lost 5 bases and J lost 8, with 10 bases in between. CDR3 sequence (DNA): TGTGCCAGCAGCCCACGACTGGATTCACCCCTCCACTTT. This encodes CASSPRLDSPLHF.